Here is one T cell receptor (beta chain) with its context. Its antigen is not known. Assay: immunoSEQ multiplex PCR; the TCRdb copy retains only in-frame clones and omits some. The sample records some 5,400 clones, 66% being singletons. The source of the sample is a study of CD8 T cell repertoires and HIV-1 epitope variants. About the study: Each of Twenty-five Gag and Nef epitope peptides stimulated a separate culture.

CDR3 length equals 14 residues. The germline V gene encodes CDR1 SGHDT and CDR2 YYEEEE. V lost 5 bases and J 0 bases, leaving 9 bases between the germline ends. The sequenced material came from cultured CD8+ T cells derived from PBMCs. The receptor was isolated from a male donor with HIV. The chain recombines TRBV5-6 with TRBJ2-1; weak D call: TRBD2 (6 bases). Here the CDR3 reads CASSPTSSYNEQFF. CDR3 bases: TGTGCCAGCAGTCCGACTAGCTCCTACAATGAGCAGTTCTTC.